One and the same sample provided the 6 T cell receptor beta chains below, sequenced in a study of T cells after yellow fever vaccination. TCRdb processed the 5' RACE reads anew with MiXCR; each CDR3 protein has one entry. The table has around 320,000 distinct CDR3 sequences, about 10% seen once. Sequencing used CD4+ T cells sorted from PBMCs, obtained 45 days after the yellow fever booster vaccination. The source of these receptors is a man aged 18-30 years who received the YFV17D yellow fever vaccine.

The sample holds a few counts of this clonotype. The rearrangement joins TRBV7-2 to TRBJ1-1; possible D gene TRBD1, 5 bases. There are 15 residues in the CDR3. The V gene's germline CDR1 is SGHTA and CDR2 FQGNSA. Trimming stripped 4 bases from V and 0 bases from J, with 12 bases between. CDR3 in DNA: TGTGCCAGCAGCTCCCTGGGACCAATGAACACTGAAGCTTTCTTT. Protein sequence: CASSSLGPMNTEAFF.

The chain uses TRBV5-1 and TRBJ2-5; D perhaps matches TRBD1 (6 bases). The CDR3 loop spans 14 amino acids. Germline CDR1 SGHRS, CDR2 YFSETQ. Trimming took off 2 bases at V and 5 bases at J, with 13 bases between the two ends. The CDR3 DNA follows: TGCGCCAGCAGCTTTACAGGGATAGGGGAGACCCAGTACTTC. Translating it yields CASSFTGIGETQYF.

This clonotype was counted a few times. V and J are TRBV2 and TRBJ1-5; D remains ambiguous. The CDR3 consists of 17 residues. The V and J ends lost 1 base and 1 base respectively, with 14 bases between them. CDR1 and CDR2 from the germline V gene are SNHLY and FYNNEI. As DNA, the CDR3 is TGTGCCAGCAGTGAAGTACAGCCATCAGTGAGCAATCAGCCCCAGCATTTT. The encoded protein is CASSEVQPSVSNQPQHF.

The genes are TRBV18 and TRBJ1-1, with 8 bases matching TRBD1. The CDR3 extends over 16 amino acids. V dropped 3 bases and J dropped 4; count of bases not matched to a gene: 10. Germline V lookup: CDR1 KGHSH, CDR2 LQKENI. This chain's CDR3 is CASSPSQGASGTEAFF. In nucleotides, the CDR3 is TGTGCCAGCTCACCGTCTCAGGGGGCGTCCGGCACTGAAGCTTTCTTT.

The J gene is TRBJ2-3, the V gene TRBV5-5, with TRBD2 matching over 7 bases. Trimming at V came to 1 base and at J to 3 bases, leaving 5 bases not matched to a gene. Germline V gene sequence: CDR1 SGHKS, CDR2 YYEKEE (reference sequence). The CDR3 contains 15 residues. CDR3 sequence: CASSLSGTKTDTQYF. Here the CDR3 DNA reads TGTGCCAGCAGCTTGTCCGGGACTAAAACAGATACGCAGTATTTT.

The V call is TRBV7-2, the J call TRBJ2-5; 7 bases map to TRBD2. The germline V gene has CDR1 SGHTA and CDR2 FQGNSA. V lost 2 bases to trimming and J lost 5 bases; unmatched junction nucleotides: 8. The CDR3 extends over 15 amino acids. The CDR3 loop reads CASSLFGGGGETQYF. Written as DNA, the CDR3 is TGTGCCAGCAGCTTATTTGGCGGGGGAGGGGAGACCCAGTACTTC.